The clone carrying this TCR beta chain was detected once. No antigen is known for it. Construction of TCR beta libraries was performed using quantitative 5'-RACE with molecular barcodes. Using its own MiXCR run on the 5' RACE reads, TCRdb lists one record per CDR3 protein. The sample consists of around 890,000 distinct CDR3 sequences, roughly 12% of them appearing once. These data originate in a study of CD8 T cells in ankylosing spondylitis. The germline CDR1 and CDR2 sequences are ENHRY and SYGVKD. The CDR3 runs to 13 residues. Trimming pared 6 bases from V and 0 bases from J, leaving 8 bases between. The study's findings and limits: Significant enrichment of disease-linked clones was reportedly seen in matched ankylosing spondylitis synovial fluid. A subset of motif variants has previously been described in the synovial fluid and blood of reactive arthritis. Disease-linked clones had a CD8+ phenotype and relatively low frequency in peripheral blood. Roughly eight highly homologous variants made up a TCR beta motif that seemed to typify ankylosing spondylitis blood.

Sequencing was done on a sample of blood, either unsorted or a sorted T cell fraction (not recorded which). The TCR was taken from a male donor with ankylosing spondylitis. The gene calls are TRBV10-3 and TRBJ1-1, with D unclear. In DNA, the CDR3 is TGTGCCATCAGAAGGACGGTGAACACTGAAGCTTTCTTT. This translates into CAIRRTVNTEAFF.